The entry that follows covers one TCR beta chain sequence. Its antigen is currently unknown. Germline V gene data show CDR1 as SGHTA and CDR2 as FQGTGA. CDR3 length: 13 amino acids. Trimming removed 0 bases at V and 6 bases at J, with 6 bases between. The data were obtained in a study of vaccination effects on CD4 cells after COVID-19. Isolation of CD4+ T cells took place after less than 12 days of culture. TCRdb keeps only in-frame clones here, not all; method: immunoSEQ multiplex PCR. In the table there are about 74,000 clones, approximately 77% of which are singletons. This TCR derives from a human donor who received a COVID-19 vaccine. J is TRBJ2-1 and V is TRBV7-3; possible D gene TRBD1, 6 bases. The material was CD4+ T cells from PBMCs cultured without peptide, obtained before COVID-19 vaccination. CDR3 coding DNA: TGTGCCAGCAGCTTAACGGGGGCCAATGAGCAGTTCTTC. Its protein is CASSLTGANEQFF.